A single sample gave rise to the 2 T cell receptor beta chains below, sequenced in a study of T cells in Graves' hyperthyroidism and ophthalmopathy. TCR beta CDR3 sequences were amplified from RNA transcripts. HTBI primers drove first-round RT-PCR of the TCR CDR3. TCRdb reprocessed the multiplex PCR reads via MiXCR and lists one record per CDR3 protein. There are 560,000 or so distinct CDR3 sequences in the sample; just under 20% occur only once, and roughly 50% lies in the top ten. The specimen sequenced was blood. The receptor set was obtained from a man aged 35-49 years with Graves' ophthalmopathy.

To note about this clonotype: One junction end does not reproduce the germline sequence, and a read error may be involved. V is TRBV4-3 and J is TRBJ2-6; D is ambiguous. CDR1 is LGHNA and CDR2 is YSLEER in the germline V gene. CDR3 length: 15 amino acids. In DNA form, the CDR3 reads TGCGCCAGCAGTCAAGGACGACTTGGGGCCAACGTCCTGACTTTC. Amino acid sequence: CASSQGRLGANVLTF.

This rearrangement joins TRBV5-6 to TRBJ2-3; D is perhaps TRBD1 (6 bases). Trimming removed 1 base from V and 2 bases from J, with 11 bases in between. CDR3 size: 15 residues. The V gene's germline CDR1 is SGHDT and CDR2 YYEEEE. For the CDR3, the DNA is TGTGCCAGCAGCTTGCAGGGGATCTACACAGATACGCAGTATTTT. The encoded protein is CASSLQGIYTDTQYF.